This note documents a single TCR beta chain sequence. The sample comes from a study of cytomegalovirus exposure and HLA in healthy donors. Study overall: A subsequent analysis stated that the 100 to 150 validation repertoires were run on the same platform as the 600 to 750 first-cohort repertoires.

The data were produced by immunoSEQ multiplex PCR, yet TCRdb's version contains in-frame clones alone and is incomplete. Of around 400,000 clones listed, 70% to 90% were seen once; the top ten hold approximately 0.86%. Germline loops: CDR1 SGHNT, CDR2 YYREEE (reference sequence). The V end lost 4 bases, the J end lost 5 bases, and 19 bases lay between the germline ends. The CDR3 sequence is 15 residues long. The sequence was obtained from a woman between 18 and 29 years old in good health and CMV-seronegative. The sequenced sample was PBMCs. The V call is TRBV5-4, the J call TRBJ2-7; TRBD2 is a possible D gene (5 bases). For the CDR3, the DNA is TGTGCCAGCAGCCTTGAGCACCTTGACGGGGACGAGCAGTACTTC. It codes for CASSLEHLDGDEQYF.